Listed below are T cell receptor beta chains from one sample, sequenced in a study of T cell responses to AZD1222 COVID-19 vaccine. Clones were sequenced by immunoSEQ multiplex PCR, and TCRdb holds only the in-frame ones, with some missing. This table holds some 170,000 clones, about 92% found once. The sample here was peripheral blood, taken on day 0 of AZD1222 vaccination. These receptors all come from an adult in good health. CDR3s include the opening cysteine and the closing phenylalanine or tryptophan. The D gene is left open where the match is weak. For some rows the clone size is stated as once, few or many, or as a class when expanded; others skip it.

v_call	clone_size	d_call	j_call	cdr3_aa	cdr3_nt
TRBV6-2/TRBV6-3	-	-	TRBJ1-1	CARSYPGKGAMNTEAFF	TGTGCCCGCAGTTACCCCGGGAAAGGGGCCATGAACACTGAAGCTTTCTTT
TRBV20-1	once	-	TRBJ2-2	CSASRSSSPTGELFF	TGCAGTGCTAGTAGGTCTAGCTCGCCTACCGGGGAGCTGTTTTTT
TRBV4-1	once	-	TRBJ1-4	CASSQPPGVGRQKLFF	TGCGCCAGCAGCCAACCCCCCGGGGTCGGACGGCAAAAACTGTTTTTT
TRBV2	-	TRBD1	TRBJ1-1	CASSEAPWQGVKNTEAFF	TGTGCCAGCAGTGAAGCGCCGTGGCAGGGGGTGAAGAACACTGAAGCTTTCTTT
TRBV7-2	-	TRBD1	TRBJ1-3	CASSIQGNPGNTIYF	TGTGCCAGCAGCATACAGGGGAATCCTGGAAACACCATATATTTT
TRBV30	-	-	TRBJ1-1	CAWSASGSEAFF	TGTGCCTGGAGTGCTTCCGGCAGTGAAGCTTTCTTT
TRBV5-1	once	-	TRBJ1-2	CASSLERAGGYGYTF	TGCGCCAGCAGCTTGGAAAGGGCTGGTGGCTATGGCTACACCTTC
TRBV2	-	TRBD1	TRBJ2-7	CASRSDRAGEQYF	TGTGCCAGCAGATCGGACAGGGCGGGCGAGCAGTACTTC
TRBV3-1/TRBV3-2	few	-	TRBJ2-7	CASSLESLGIYEQYF	TGTGCCAGCTCCCTCGAGTCGCTAGGTATCTACGAGCAGTACTTC
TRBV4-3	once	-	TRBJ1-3	CASSQGPTQTIYF	TGCGCCAGCAGCCAAGGGCCGACCCAGACCATATATTTT
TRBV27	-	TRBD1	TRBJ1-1	CASSLRGLVTEAFF	TGTGCCAGCAGTTTGAGGGGGCTGGTGACTGAAGCTTTCTTT
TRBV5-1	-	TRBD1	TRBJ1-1	CASSTGTGGTEAFF	TGCGCCAGCAGCACCGGGACAGGGGGTACTGAAGCTTTCTTT
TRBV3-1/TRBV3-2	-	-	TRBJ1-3	CASSPVRGGSGNTIYF	TGTGCCAGCAGCCCCGTTAGGGGAGGCTCTGGAAACACCATATATTTT
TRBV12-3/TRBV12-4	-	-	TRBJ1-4	CASGGEKLFF	TGTGCCAGCGGGGGTGAAAAACTGTTTTTT
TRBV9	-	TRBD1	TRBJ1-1	CASSVAGQGINEAFF	TGTGCCAGCAGCGTAGCTGGACAGGGGATAAATGAAGCTTTCTTT
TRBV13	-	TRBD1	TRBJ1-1	CASKSVGTGGFDTEAFF	TGTGCCAGCAAATCAGTAGGGACAGGGGGGTTCGACACTGAAGCTTTCTTT
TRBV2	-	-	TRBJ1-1	CASRGDILTEAFF	TGTGCCAGCAGGGGGGACATCCTGACTGAAGCTTTCTTT
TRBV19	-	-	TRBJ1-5	CASSTLPGQPQHF	TGTGCCAGTAGTACCCTTCCAGGGCAGCCCCAGCATTTT
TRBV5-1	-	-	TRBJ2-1	CASSLVRAEQFF	TGCGCCAGCAGCTTGGTAAGGGCTGAGCAGTTCTTC
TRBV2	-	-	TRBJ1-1	CASSQDRERTEAFF	TGTGCCAGCAGCCAGGACAGAGAGAGAACTGAAGCTTTCTTT
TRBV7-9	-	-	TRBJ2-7	CASTWDSYEQYF	TGTGCCAGCACCTGGGACTCGTACGAGCAGTACTTC
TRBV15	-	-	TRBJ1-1	CATSRVAGEGNTEAFF	TGTGCCACCAGCAGAGTAGCAGGGGAAGGAAACACTGAAGCTTTCTTT
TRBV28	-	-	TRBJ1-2	CASSRGQTNYGYTF	TGTGCCAGCAGTCGAGGACAGACAAACTATGGCTACACCTTC
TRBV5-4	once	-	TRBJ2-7	CASSLGSRGLSYEQYF	TGTGCCAGCAGCTTGGGTAGCCGGGGTCTCTCCTACGAGCAGTACTTC
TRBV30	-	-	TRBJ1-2	CAWSVGVYGYTF	TGTGCCTGGAGTGTAGGCGTGTATGGCTACACCTTC
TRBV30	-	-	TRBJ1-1	CAWTLQENTEAFF	TGTGCCTGGACCCTCCAGGAGAACACTGAAGCTTTCTTT
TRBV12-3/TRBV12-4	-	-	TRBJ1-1	CASSLVAGVEAFF	TGTGCCAGCAGTTTAGTGGCAGGGGTTGAAGCTTTCTTT
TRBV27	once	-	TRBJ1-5	CASSFEVPFGNQPQHF	TGTGCCAGCAGTTTTGAGGTCCCCTTCGGTAATCAGCCCCAGCATTTT
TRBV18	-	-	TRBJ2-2	CASSPNAGRENTGELFF	TGTGCCAGCTCACCCAATGCGGGACGGGAAAACACCGGGGAGCTGTTTTTT
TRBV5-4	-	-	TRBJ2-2	CASSLGYGSILAGELFF	TGTGCCAGCAGCTTGGGATACGGGAGCATTTTAGCCGGGGAGCTGTTTTTT
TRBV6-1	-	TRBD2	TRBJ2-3	CASSAGLATSTDTQYF	TGTGCCAGCAGTGCTGGACTAGCTACATCCACAGATACGCAGTATTTT
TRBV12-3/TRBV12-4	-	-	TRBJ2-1	CASSWGRIEQFF	TGTGCCAGCAGTTGGGGCAGGATCGAGCAGTTCTTC
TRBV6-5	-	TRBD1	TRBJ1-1	CASRRQGTGAEAFF	TGTGCCAGCAGGAGACAGGGGACCGGGGCTGAAGCTTTCTTT
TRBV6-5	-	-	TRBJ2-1	CAVPGLDEQFF	TGTGCCGTCCCAGGGTTGGATGAGCAGTTCTTC
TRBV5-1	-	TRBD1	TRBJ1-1	CASSSGTGKNTEAFF	TGCGCCAGCAGCTCCGGGACAGGGAAGAACACTGAAGCTTTCTTT
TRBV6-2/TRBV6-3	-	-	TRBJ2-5	CASSYYQETQYF	TGTGCCAGCAGTTACTATCAAGAGACCCAGTACTTC
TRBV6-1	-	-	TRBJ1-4	CASSEWGVANEKLFF	TGTGCCAGCAGTGAATGGGGGGTGGCTAATGAAAAACTGTTTTTT
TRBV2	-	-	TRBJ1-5	CASSRSGIEDQPQHF	TGTGCCAGCAGTAGATCCGGGATAGAAGATCAGCCCCAGCATTTT
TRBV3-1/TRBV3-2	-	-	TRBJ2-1	CASSRHSYNEQFF	TGTGCCAGCAGCCGGCACTCCTACAATGAGCAGTTCTTC
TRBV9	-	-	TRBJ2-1	CASSVGEGQEYNEQFF	TGTGCCAGCAGCGTAGGGGAGGGACAGGAATACAATGAGCAGTTCTTC
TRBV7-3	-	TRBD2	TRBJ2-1	CASSPPGLAGGNNEQFF	TGTGCCAGCAGCCCTCCGGGACTAGCGGGGGGGAACAATGAGCAGTTCTTC
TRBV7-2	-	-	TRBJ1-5	CASSSSTGQPQHF	TGTGCCAGCAGCTCCTCGACTGGGCAGCCCCAGCATTTT
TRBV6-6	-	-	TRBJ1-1	CASSYMDLEAFF	TGTGCCAGCAGTTACATGGACTTGGAAGCTTTCTTT
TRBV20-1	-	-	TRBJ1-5	CSASLDTGGQPQHF	TGCAGTGCTAGTCTGGATACGGGTGGTCAGCCCCAGCATTTT
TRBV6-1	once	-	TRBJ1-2	CASSEGVGGEFYGYTF	TGTGCCAGCAGTGAAGGGGTTGGCGGGGAGTTCTATGGCTACACCTTC
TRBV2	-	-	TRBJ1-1	CASSVGQHTEAFF	TGTGCCAGCAGTGTAGGACAGCACACTGAAGCTTTCTTT
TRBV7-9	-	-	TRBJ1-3	CASSPTPTASGNTIYF	TGTGCCAGCAGCCCAACCCCGACAGCTTCTGGAAACACCATATATTTT
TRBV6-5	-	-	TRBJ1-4	CASSYGRVEKLFF	TGTGCCAGCAGTTACGGCAGGGTTGAAAAACTGTTTTTT
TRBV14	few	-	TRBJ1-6	CASSLRIGTSPLHF	TGTGCCAGCAGCCTCCGGATAGGGACGTCACCCCTCCACTTT
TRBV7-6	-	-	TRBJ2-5	CASSLEGVRGRETQYF	TGTGCCAGCAGCTTAGAGGGAGTCCGGGGAAGAGAGACCCAGTACTTC
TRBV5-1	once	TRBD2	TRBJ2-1	CASSSARGGRRNEQFF	TGCGCCAGCAGCTCCGCCCGGGGGGGCAGGAGGAATGAGCAGTTCTTC
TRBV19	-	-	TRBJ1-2	CASSIDGGNTYGYTF	TGTGCCAGTAGTATAGACGGGGGAAACACCTATGGCTACACCTTC
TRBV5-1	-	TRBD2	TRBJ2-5	CASTPSSGFEETQYF	TGCGCCAGCACGCCGTCTAGCGGGTTTGAAGAGACCCAGTACTTC
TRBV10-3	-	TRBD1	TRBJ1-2	CAIRGRTGQGDGYTF	TGTGCCATCAGGGGAAGGACGGGACAGGGCGATGGCTACACCTTC
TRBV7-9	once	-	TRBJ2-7	CASSLGERGDEQYF	TGTGCCAGCAGCTTAGGTGAGAGGGGCGACGAGCAGTACTTC
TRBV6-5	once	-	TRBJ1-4	CASRATNEKLFF	TGTGCCAGCAGGGCAACTAATGAAAAACTGTTTTTT
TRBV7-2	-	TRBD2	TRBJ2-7	CASSLGGTSKREQYF	TGTGCCAGCAGCTTGGGTGGGACTAGTAAACGCGAGCAGTACTTC
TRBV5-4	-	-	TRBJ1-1	CASSLGGGSPNAEAFF	TGTGCCAGCAGCTTGGGCGGGGGCTCCCCCAACGCTGAAGCTTTCTTT
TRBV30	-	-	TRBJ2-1	CAWSISTWLEQFF	TGTGCCTGGAGTATAAGTACGTGGCTGGAGCAGTTCTTC
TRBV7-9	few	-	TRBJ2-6	CASSLDGHRSGANVLTF	TGTGCCAGCAGCTTAGACGGCCATCGCTCTGGGGCCAACGTCCTGACTTTC